The 17 T cell receptor beta chains below come from one sample, sequenced in a study of T cells in Graves' hyperthyroidism and ophthalmopathy. RNA transcripts served as the template for amplifying TCR beta CDR3 regions. HTBI primers were employed in a first-round RT-PCR of the TCR CDR3. TCRdb called the multiplex PCR reads again in MiXCR, with one record for every CDR3 protein. Here the sample spans fewer than 550,000 distinct CDR3 sequences, approximately 25% being singletons. The sample was blood. These receptors originate from a woman under 40 with Graves' ophthalmopathy.

This clonotype was seen repeatedly, ten times or more. This chain connects TRBV20-1 to TRBJ2-2, with D possibly matching TRBD1 (6 bases). The CDR3 is made up of 15 amino acids. In germline, CDR1 is DFQATT, CDR2 SNEGSKA (reference sequence). Trimming cost V 3 bases and J 0 bases, with 11 bases left between them. Here the CDR3 DNA reads TGCAGTGCTAGGCGTCAGGGGTCGAACACCGGGGAGCTGTTTTTT. It encodes CSARRQGSNTGELFF.

This clonotype has ten or more counts. J is TRBJ2-7 and V is TRBV10-3, with D tentatively TRBD1 (5 bases). CDR1 is ENHRY and CDR2 is SYGVKD in the germline V gene. The CDR3 has 13 residues. Trimming stripped 0 bases from V and 5 bases from J, with 8 bases between. The CDR3 is CAISESWGDEQYF. In nucleotides, the CDR3 is TGTGCCATCAGTGAGTCGTGGGGCGACGAGCAGTACTTC.

J is TRBJ2-7 and V is TRBV4-1; D gene ambiguous. V lost 0 bases and J lost 7, with 13 bases in between. The V gene's germline CDR1 is MGHRA and CDR2 YSYEKL. The CDR3 extends over 14 amino acids. CDR3 DNA: TGCGCCAGCAGCCAAGATGGTAGTGGATGGGAGCAGTACTTC. It codes for CASSQDGSGWEQYF.

This clonotype appeared a few times. The chain couples TRBV11-1 to TRBJ2-7; no definite D call. This CDR3 is 10 amino acids long. CDR1 SGHAT and CDR2 FQDESV come from the germline V gene (reference sequence). V lost 3 bases, J lost 11 bases, and 8 bases lay in between. The CDR3 nucleotides are TGTGCCAGCAGCTTTAGTGGGGAGTACTTC. The encoded protein is CASSFSGEYF.

This clonotype was detected ten times or more. CDR3 in amino acids: CASSLAEGRYGYTF. CDR3 nucleotides: TGTGCCAGCAGCTTAGCGGAAGGGCGCTATGGCTACACCTTC. This rearrangement joins TRBV7-2 to TRBJ1-2; unclear D gene. The V gene's germline CDR1 is SGHTA and CDR2 FQGNSA. This CDR3 is built from 14 residues. The V and J ends lost 0 bases and 4 bases respectively, with 9 bases between them.

This clonotype was found many times. The J gene is TRBJ1-1, the V gene TRBV6-1, with 7 bases identical to TRBD1. V gave up 5 bases and J gave up 4 bases; unmatched junction bases: 7. This CDR3 has 14 residues. Germline V lookup: CDR1 MNHNS, CDR2 SASEGT. In DNA, the CDR3 is TGTGCCAGCAGTACACCAGGGGGGCCCACTGAAGCTTTCTTT. It is translated as CASSTPGGPTEAFF.

The chain employs TRBV9 and TRBJ1-1, with TRBD1 as a possible D gene (6 bases). The CDR3 loop spans 14 amino acids. Per germline, CDR1 SGDLS and CDR2 YYNGEE. V lost 4 bases and J lost 6, with 16 bases in between. The CDR3 spells CASSPRTGSPEAFF. For the CDR3, the DNA is TGTGCCAGCAGCCCGCGTACAGGGAGCCCTGAAGCTTTCTTT.

Ten or more counts support this clonotype. The chain couples TRBV11-2 to TRBJ2-7; unclear D gene. V was shortened by 5 bases and J by 7 bases, with 6 bases between the two germline ends. This CDR3 spans 10 amino acids. The germline V gene encodes CDR1 SGHAT and CDR2 FQNNGV. In DNA form, the CDR3 reads TGTGCCAGCAGCGAATTTGAGCAGTACTTC. Translating gives CASSEFEQYF.

This clonotype was found many times. The rearrangement uses TRBV7-2 and TRBJ1-1; D perhaps matches TRBD1 (6 bases). V was clipped by 5 bases and J by 1 base, with 14 bases between them. This CDR3 has 15 amino acids. Germline CDR1 SGHTA, CDR2 FQGNSA. The CDR3 region is CASSPGAGANTEAFF. Written as DNA, the CDR3 is TGTGCCAGCAGCCCAGGGGCAGGGGCGAACACTGAAGCTTTCTTT.

This clonotype was counted at least ten times. The rearrangement uses TRBV29-1 and TRBJ1-1; tentative D call: TRBD1 (5 bases). The CDR3 is 10 amino acids. Germline CDR1 reads SQVTM; CDR2 reads ANQGSEA. Deletions cut 7 bases from V and 8 bases from J, with 11 bases between. The CDR3 sequence: CSGRVEEAFF. CDR3 bases: TGCAGCGGCAGGGTAGAGGAAGCTTTCTTT.

This clonotype was seen repeatedly, ten times or more. In DNA, the CDR3 is TGTGCCAGCAGGAGATACCCCGGTTCCCCTGGAAACACCATATATTTT. Protein sequence: CASRRYPGSPGNTIYF. The chain has TRBV11-1 and TRBJ1-3; D call uncertain. The CDR3 extends over 16 amino acids. The V end lost 6 bases, the J end lost 2 bases, and 17 bases lay between the germline ends. Germline values: CDR1 SGHAT, CDR2 FQDESV (reference sequence).

This clonotype turned up a few times. The germline gene is not matched at one end of the junction; a read error may be the cause. The chain has TRBV5-1 and TRBJ1-2; D is ambiguous. Germline V gene lookup returns CDR1 SGHRS and CDR2 YFSETQ. The CDR3 sequence is 15 residues long. CDR3 residues: CATSLSFGINYGYTF. CDR3 in DNA: TGCGCCACCAGCTTGAGTTTCGGGATAAACTATGGCTACACCTTC.

This clonotype has a count of ten or more. The chain carries TRBV5-1 and TRBJ1-1; D is unresolved. Germline loops: CDR1 SGHRS, CDR2 YFSETQ. The CDR3 length is 15 residues. V lost 0 bases, J lost 5 bases, and 14 bases lay in between. The CDR3 sequence is CASSLVWVSRTEAFF. In DNA form, the CDR3 reads TGCGCCAGCAGCTTGGTTTGGGTTTCGAGAACTGAAGCTTTCTTT.

This clonotype was counted at least ten times. This chain uses TRBV28 with TRBJ2-5, with 10 bases fitting TRBD1. Germline loops: CDR1 MDHEN, CDR2 SYDVKM. The CDR3 loop spans 17 amino acids. The J segment lost 1 base and the V segment lost 6 bases, leaving 11 bases of the junction unmatched. CDR3 sequence (DNA): TGTGCCAGCAGACCGACCGACAGGGGGCACTTCCAAGAGACCCAGTACTTC. Translation gives CASRPTDRGHFQETQYF.

In its sample, this clonotype was seen many times. V usage is TRBV12-3 or TRBV12-4 and J usage is TRBJ2-7; D call uncertain. V was shortened by 1 base and J by 0 bases, with 7 bases between the two germline ends. CDR3 length: 14 amino acids. This CDR3 reads CASSLGAASYEQYF. The CDR3 DNA sequence: TGTGCCAGCAGTTTAGGGGCGGCCTCCTACGAGCAGTACTTC.

This clonotype occurred a few times. The CDR3 DNA reads as TGCAGTGCTTTAGGGGGGGGAGGAGCATACGAGCAGTACTTC. This encodes CSALGGGGAYEQYF. This chain links TRBV20-1 with TRBJ2-7; TRBD2 is a possible D gene (7 bases). The CDR3 covers 14 residues. The germline CDR1 and CDR2 sequences are DFQATT and SNEGSKA (reference sequence). The V end was cut by 5 bases, the J end by 4 bases, with 18 bases between.

V gene TRBV6-1 combines with J gene TRBJ2-2; D may be TRBD1 (5 bases). The CDR3 spans 16 residues. Germline lookup yields CDR1 MNHNS and CDR2 SASEGT. V was cut by 6 bases and J by 3 bases, with 17 bases left in between. The CDR3 here is CASRVLRTTHTGELFF. CDR3 coding DNA: TGTGCCAGCAGGGTACTGCGGACAACGCACACCGGGGAGCTGTTTTTT.